The clone carrying this T cell receptor beta chain has more than one count but fewer than ten. The germline V and J ends were trimmed by 1 base and 6 bases, with 10 bases remaining between them. This CDR3 has 12 residues. Germline CDR1 reads SQVTM; CDR2 reads ANQGSEA. These data are taken from a study of T cells in Graves' hyperthyroidism and ophthalmopathy. Amplification targeted TCR beta CDR3 regions from RNA transcripts. HTBI primers drove first-round RT-PCR of the TCR CDR3. Each CDR3 protein is one row after TCRdb ran MiXCR on the multiplex PCR reads. The profile shows more than 500,000 distinct CDR3 sequences, 46% of them singletons.

The sample was peripheral blood or thyroid tissue (not recorded which). The chain uses TRBV29-1 and TRBJ2-7; unclear D gene. The receptor was isolated from an adult woman with Graves' disease, either hyperthyroidism or ophthalmopathy (not recorded which). The DNA of the CDR3 is TGCAGCGTTGAAGTCCGCAGTTCCGAGCAGTACTTC. Protein sequence: CSVEVRSSEQYF.